This T cell receptor beta chain was obtained from a study of shared clonotypes between healthy human individuals. Study-wide findings and caveats: The expectation was that sequencing depth would affect clonotype sharing among donors.

Turning to this clone: Its target is not known.

Only in-frame clones appear in the TCRdb table, and some are missing; sequencing was by immunoSEQ multiplex PCR. The table has 2,500,000 or so clones, 93% seen once. The V end lost 1 base, the J end lost 2 bases, and 12 bases lay between the germline ends. The CDR3 consists of 15 residues. Germline CDR1 reads SGDLS; CDR2 reads YYNGEE. The origin of this receptor is a man aged 18-30 years in good health. Some clones in this sample may be carry-over from other donors' samples. Sequencing used naive CD4+ T cells from PBMCs. As for subset: CD45RA+ positively selected. The genes are TRBV9 and TRBJ2-5, with TRBD1 as a possible D gene (6 bases). CDR3 bases: TGTGCCAGCAGCGTAACGGGTAGGGGGCAAGAGACCCAGTACTTC. This encodes CASSVTGRGQETQYF. The entire variable domain, with the rest obtained from reference TRBV9 and TRBJ2-5, is as follows: DSGVTQTPKHLITATGQRVTLRCSPRSGDLSVYWYQQSLDQGLQFLIQYYNGEERAKGNILERFSAQQFPDLHSELNLSSLELGDSALYFCASSVTGRGQETQYFGPGTRLLVL.